Listed below are T cell receptor beta chains from one sample, sequenced in a study of beta chain features in type 1 diabetes. Here immunoSEQ multiplex PCR was the method, and the copy in TCRdb shows in-frame clones only, minus some. This sample has fewer than 250,000 clones, with 9.6% found just once. Sequencing was performed on naive CD4+ T cells from blood. These receptors were collected from a woman under 30 in good health. CDR3s include the opening cysteine and the closing phenylalanine or tryptophan. The D gene is left open where the match is weak. Clone size appears in some rows only: once, few, many, or a class for an expanded clone.

DNA: TGTGCCAGCACAACGGACAGGGGAATTAACTATGGCTACACCTTC
CDR3: CASTTDRGINYGYTF
size: -
D: TRBD1
J: TRBJ1-2
V: TRBV2

DNA: TGTGCCAGCTCACCATCTTCGGACAGGCGATCCTACGAGCAGTACTTC
CDR3: CASSPSSDRRSYEQYF
size: -
D: TRBD1
J: TRBJ2-7
V: TRBV18

DNA: TGTGCCAGCAGCCAGGGGATCAACACTGAAGCTTTCTTT
CDR3: CASSQGINTEAFF
size: -
D: -
J: TRBJ1-1
V: TRBV6-1

DNA: TGCGCCAGCAGCGAGGGGTACAGGGGAGGCGCAGATACGCAGTATTTT
CDR3: CASSEGYRGGADTQYF
size: few
D: -
J: TRBJ2-3
V: TRBV5-1

DNA: TGTGCTAGTGGTTTGGCCCTGGGTGGGACAGGTTCCTACGAGCAGTACTTC
CDR3: CASGLALGGTGSYEQYF
size: -
D: TRBD1
J: TRBJ2-7
V: TRBV12-5

DNA: TGTGCCAGCAGTGATAGCTCCTACGAGCAGTACTTC
CDR3: CASSDSSYEQYF
size: few
D: -
J: TRBJ2-7
V: TRBV2

DNA: TGTGCCATCAGTGAGCGGACTAGCGGGGATTACGAGCAGTACTTC
CDR3: CAISERTSGDYEQYF
size: many
D: TRBD2
J: TRBJ2-7
V: TRBV10-3

DNA: TGTGCCAGCAGCGGCGAGACAGTCAATAGCAATCAGCCCCAGCATTTT
CDR3: CASSGETVNSNQPQHF
size: few
D: -
J: TRBJ1-5
V: TRBV7-8

DNA: TGTGCCAGCAGCTCCCCCCAGCCGACTACCTACGAGCAGTACTTC
CDR3: CASSSPQPTTYEQYF
size: -
D: -
J: TRBJ2-7
V: TRBV13

DNA: TGCGCCAGCAGCTTGAGAAAGCCCTCCCAGGGGGCAAGCTCCTACAATGAGCAGTTCTTC
CDR3: CASSLRKPSQGASSYNEQFF
size: -
D: TRBD1
J: TRBJ2-1
V: TRBV5-1

DNA: TGTGCCAGTAAGGGGCGCCGAACAGATACGCAGTATTTT
CDR3: CASKGRRTDTQYF
size: few
D: -
J: TRBJ2-3
V: TRBV19

DNA: TGCGCCAGCAGCTTGACGGGGGAGGAAAAACTGTTTTTT
CDR3: CASSLTGEEKLFF
size: few
D: -
J: TRBJ1-4
V: TRBV5-1

DNA: TGTGCCAGCAGGGGAACAGGGACCTACGAGCAGTACTTC
CDR3: CASRGTGTYEQYF
size: -
D: -
J: TRBJ2-7
V: TRBV6-5

DNA: TGTGCCAGCAGCGTAGGCCTAGCGGGAGTCAACGATGAGCAGTTCTTC
CDR3: CASSVGLAGVNDEQFF
size: -
D: TRBD2
J: TRBJ2-1
V: TRBV9

DNA: TGTGCCAGCTCGGACCGGGACAGGGGGTATCAGCCCCAGCATTTT
CDR3: CASSDRDRGYQPQHF
size: few
D: TRBD1
J: TRBJ1-5
V: TRBV18

DNA: TGCGCCAGCAGCTTGGCCTCGATAGGGGGCGGCGCTGAAGCTTTCTTT
CDR3: CASSLASIGGGAEAFF
size: -
D: TRBD1
J: TRBJ1-1
V: TRBV5-1

DNA: TGTGCCAGTAGTCGAGGAGGACAGGGGCGAGATACGCAGTATTTT
CDR3: CASSRGGQGRDTQYF
size: -
D: TRBD1
J: TRBJ2-3
V: TRBV19

DNA: TGCGCCAGCAGTCAATCCCGGACGGGGATCGAGTGGTTCGCTTTCTTT
CDR3: CASSQSRTGIEWFAFF
size: -
D: -
J: TRBJ1-1
V: TRBV23-1

DNA: TGTGCCAGCAGCCCCCGAGATGGGGCCAACTATGGCTACACCTTC
CDR3: CASSPRDGANYGYTF
size: few
D: -
J: TRBJ1-2
V: TRBV11-2

DNA: TGTGCCAGCAGCGTAGGGCAGAATAATGAAAAACTGTTTTTT
CDR3: CASSVGQNNEKLFF
size: few
D: -
J: TRBJ1-4
V: TRBV9

DNA: TGTGCCAGCAGCTTATCAGGGGGCAGGAGGAATTCACCCCTCCACTTT
CDR3: CASSLSGGRRNSPLHF
size: few
D: TRBD1
J: TRBJ1-6
V: TRBV7-3

DNA: TGCGCCAGCAGCTTCGAGGGCAATCAGCCCCAGCATTTT
CDR3: CASSFEGNQPQHF
size: -
D: -
J: TRBJ1-5
V: TRBV4-1